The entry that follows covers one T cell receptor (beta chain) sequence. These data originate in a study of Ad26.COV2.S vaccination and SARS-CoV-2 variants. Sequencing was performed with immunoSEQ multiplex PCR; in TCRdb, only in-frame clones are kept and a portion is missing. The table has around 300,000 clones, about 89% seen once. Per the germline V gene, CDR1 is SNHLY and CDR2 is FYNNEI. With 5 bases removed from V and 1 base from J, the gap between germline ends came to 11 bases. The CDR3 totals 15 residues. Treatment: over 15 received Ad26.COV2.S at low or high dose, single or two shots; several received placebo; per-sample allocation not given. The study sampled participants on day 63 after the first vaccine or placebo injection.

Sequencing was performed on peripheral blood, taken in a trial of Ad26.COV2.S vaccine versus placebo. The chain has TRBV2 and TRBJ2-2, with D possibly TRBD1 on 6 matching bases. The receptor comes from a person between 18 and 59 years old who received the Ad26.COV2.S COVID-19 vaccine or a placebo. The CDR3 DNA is TGTGCCAGCAGTAGCCGGGACATGAACACCGGGGAGCTGTTTTTT. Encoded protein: CASSSRDMNTGELFF.